This TCR beta chain is from a study of shared clonotypes between healthy human individuals (dated by TCRdb to 2020 to 2022). Regarding the research as a whole: A couple of women and a few men aged 18 to 49 years were included in the cohort. For each donor, CD4 naive and CD4 memory were each run on three plates, CD8 naive on two plates, and CD8 memory on one plate. The study deeply sequenced blood TCR repertoires of roughly five healthy adults to estimate repertoire size and the extent of clonotype sharing between individuals. Different laboratories and diverse techniques were used to prepare libraries and sequence TCR repertoires, to increase sequencing depth and limit assay-specific biases. Between about 0.94 and 10 billion PBMCs per donor were obtained by leukapheresis. What the authors observed across the whole study: Sampling was limited to blood, and TCR repertoires in tissue likely differ from TCR repertoires in blood. Based on pairwise subsampling, the degree of clonotype sharing among donors was expected to be affected by sequencing depth. Because the study included only a small number of donors, the genetic and exposure-history diversity represented was limited. Compared with non-shared clonotypes, the clonotypes found in all four sorted-subset donors had higher generation probabilities. Estimated clonotype richness was generally larger for naive than for memory subsets. Across a handful of donors, about 5% of naive CD4, approximately 4% of naive CD8, around 2.1% of memory CD4, and under 0.45% of memory CD8 clonotypes were shared. Even with the large sequencing depth, rarefaction of the sorted-subset datasets indicated that sequencing was incomplete.

As for this clone: This clone's antigen is unknown. Mismatch with germline at one junction end may stem from a read error. The same CDR3 arises from other DNA sequences in this sample as well.

Using the deep immunoSEQ assay, TCR CDR3 regions were amplified from genomic DNA by multiplex PCR. Genomic DNA extracted from each cell subset was distributed evenly over all wells of several immunoSEQ 96-well plates, and each plate served as one replicate. For sorted subsets, each replicate PCR was loaded with around 220 ng genomic DNA, equivalent to 25,000 to 30,000 T cell genomes. Purified libraries were measured with a Qubit 3.0 fluorometer, size-checked on a Bioanalyzer 2100, and measured again with the KAPA Library Quantification kit. A separate single-read 150-cycle Illumina NextSeq 550 flow cell was used to sequence each immunoSEQ 96-well plate. As for the original processing: Because the immunoSEQ output held only junctional sequences and lacked quality scores, the filtering could not match the filtering applied to full-length reads. To assign V/J genes and CDR3, sequences were annotated against IMGT germline references using PyIR, a Python wrapper for IgBLAST v1.9. Any read was removed if the V/J assignment was weak (E-value above 1e-6), the CDR3 was missing, or the read contained stop codons, out-of-frame junctions, or ambiguous translated residues. V3J clonotypes were defined by identical inferred V gene, J gene, and CDR3 amino acid sequence. Percentage overlap between repertoires was calculated by dividing the number of shared unique clonotypes by the size of the smaller repertoire. Repertoire richness was assessed with RTK rarefaction, the Chao1 estimator, and Recon v2.1 estimates of unobserved clonotypes. OLGA was used to compute generation probabilities for all TCRbeta clonotypes that the gDNA method yielded from four donors. The table comes from immuneACCESS by way of TCRdb, which keeps in-frame sequences with V and J called. Part of the clones is missing from these tables; in studies checked, under half for an unresolved V gene and the rest for unknown reasons. Clone size and V and J calls were adopted from that table, with D and trimming inferred from the DNA. Present in this sample are about 2.4 million clones, 93% of which were seen just once. The ten largest clones represent approximately 0.35% of the sample.

In the germline V gene (reference sequence), CDR1 corresponds to MNHEY and CDR2 to SMNVEV. The CDR3 has 13 amino acids, counting the end cysteine and phenylalanine. Only the CDR3 part of the read is kept: 39 bases, read in frame from the first base. Donors were healthy HIV-negative adults with no recently reported acute infections or vaccinations. All donors were Caucasian adults living in Nashville, Tennessee, USA. CD4+ T cells were enriched through magnetic negative selection, after which naive cells were positively selected on CD45RA and the remaining negative fraction served as the memory subset. Blood was obtained by leukapheresis, after which PBMCs were separated by Ficoll-Histopaque density gradient centrifugation and cryopreserved in liquid nitrogen vapor phase. Analytical flow cytometry was used to check the purity and quantity of each magnetically sorted T cell population. Each sorted fraction had its genomic DNA isolated and then quantified by UV absorbance on a Nanodrop 2000c.

The chain uses TRBV27 and TRBJ2-5; 7 central nucleotides agree with TRBD1. Sequenced input: naive CD4+ T cells from PBMCs. The meaning of the sample's cell subset or site label: CD45RA+ positively selected. The TCR sequence derives from a young man in good health. Some clones in this sample may be carry-over from other donors' samples. In nucleotides, the sequence is TGTGCCAGTAGTTACAGGGGTGGAGAGACCCAGTACTTC. This yields the protein CASSYRGGETQYF.